The 27 T cell receptor beta chains given below trace back to one sample, sequenced in a study of identical twins. MiXCR, applied by TCRdb to the 5' RACE reads, yields one record per CDR3 protein. The repertoire includes about 1.7 million distinct CDR3 sequences, 32% of them detected once, and around 0.3% sits in the top ten. The specimen was cord blood. These receptors were obtained from a newborn girl in good health.

The chain combines TRBV3-1 with TRBJ2-5; 8 bases are a match to TRBD2. The CDR3 spans 17 residues. Germline CDR1 is LGHDT and CDR2 is YNNKEL (reference sequence). V was pared by 2 bases and J by 11 bases, with 19 bases of the junction left unmatched. The CDR3 sequence is CASSQYTGTRGPNEQYF. The CDR3 DNA reads as TGTGCCAGCAGCCAATATACCGGGACTAGAGGCCCCAATGAGCAGTACTTC.

This clonotype was seen a handful of times. The gene calls are TRBV20-1 and TRBJ1-2; D not certain. The CDR3 sequence is 14 residues long. Trimming left V 2 bases short and J 2 bases short, with 12 bases between. CDR1 and CDR2 from the germline V gene are DFQATT and SNEGSKA (reference sequence). The DNA for the CDR3 is TGCAGTGCTAGACCGCCCGGGCGAAACTATGGCTACACCTTC. This translates into CSARPPGRNYGYTF.

Comment on this clonotype: Just one base apart from a much larger clone, this may be a read error. The V call is TRBV28, the J call TRBJ2-7; D is undetermined. The CDR3 length is 11 residues. V shed 11 bases and J shed 7 bases, with 15 bases lying between them. Germline V gene data show CDR1 as MDHEN and CDR2 as SYDVKM. Here the CDR3 DNA reads TGTGCCGGCACAAGGAACCTTGAGCAGTACTTC. Translated, it gives CAGTRNLEQYF.

This clonotype showed up just a few times. V gene TRBV7-2 combines with J gene TRBJ2-5, with TRBD1 identical over 7 bases. V was pared by 7 bases and J by 1 base, with 6 bases of the junction left unmatched. The CDR3 consists of 14 residues. CDR1 and CDR2 from the germline V gene are SGHTA and FQGNSA. In nucleotides, the CDR3 is TGTGCCAGCATCCCTTGGGACAGCCAAGAGACCCAGTACTTC. Translating it yields CASIPWDSQETQYF.

This clonotype was counted a few times. The V and J genes are TRBV5-6 and TRBJ2-7, with unresolved D. The CDR3 runs to 14 residues. The V and J ends lost 0 bases and 2 bases respectively, with 9 bases between them. Germline CDR1 is SGHDT and CDR2 is YYEEEE. CDR3 nucleotides: TGTGCCAGCAGCTTGGTATCTGGCCCCTACGAGCAGTACTTC. Residues: CASSLVSGPYEQYF. Supplemented by reference TRBV5-6 and TRBJ2-7, the full variable domain reads DAGVTQSPTHLIKTRGQQVTLRCSPKSGHDTVSWYQQALGQGPQFIFQYYEEEERQRGNFPDRFSGHQFPNYSSELNVNALLLGDSALYLCASSLVSGPYEQYFGPGTRLTVT.

This chain connects TRBV24-1 to TRBJ2-1; D is ambiguous. The J call may be faulty, since TRBJ2-7 better matches the DNA end. CDR1 is KGHDR and CDR2 is SFDVKD in the germline V gene. CDR3 length: 16 residues. CDR3 in amino acids: CATSDGGRFPYNEQYF. The CDR3 DNA is TGTGCCACCAGTGATGGTGGGCGGTTCCCCTACAATGAGCAGTACTTC.

The rearrangement links TRBV29-1 to TRBJ2-3, with 9 bases lining up with TRBD1. V trimming: 4 bases; J trimming: 3 bases; junction bases outside the gene matches: 8. Germline-derived CDR1 and CDR2 are SQVTM and ANQGSEA. This CDR3 has 15 amino acids. The CDR3 spells CSVGVTGGGTDTQYF. CDR3 DNA: TGCAGCGTTGGGGTCACAGGGGGCGGTACAGATACGCAGTATTTT.

The genes are TRBV20-1 and TRBJ2-3, with 11 bases matching TRBD2. This CDR3 region has 16 residues. Germline CDR1 reads DFQATT; CDR2 reads SNEGSKA (reference sequence). The J segment lost 5 bases and the V segment lost 6 bases, leaving 13 bases of the junction unmatched. Written as DNA, the CDR3 is TGCAGTGCGCCCATAACTAGCGGGAGATTGGGAGATACGCAGTATTTT. Its translation is CSAPITSGRLGDTQYF.

The sample holds many counts of this clonotype. The genes are TRBV6-5 and TRBJ2-3; the match to TRBD1 covers 8 bases. CDR3 length: 15 residues. Germline V lookup: CDR1 MNHEY, CDR2 SVGAGI. The V gene end was trimmed by 4 bases and the J gene end by 1 base; junction bases not matched to a gene: 4. The DNA of the CDR3 is TGTGCCAGCAGTTGGGGACAGGCCCGCACAGATACGCAGTATTTT. It is translated as CASSWGQARTDTQYF.

The chain combines TRBV15 with TRBJ1-2; D possibly corresponds to TRBD1 (5 bases). This CDR3 is built from 15 residues. Germline V gene sequence: CDR1 LNHNV, CDR2 YYDKDF (reference sequence). V gave up 0 bases and J gave up 4 bases, with 12 bases separating them. The CDR3 nucleotides read TGTGCCACCAGCAGAGATTTGGAGGGGATCTATGGCTACACCTTC. Its translation is CATSRDLEGIYGYTF.

The sample holds a few counts of this clonotype. V usage is TRBV29-1 and J usage is TRBJ1-1; D gene unclear. The CDR3 is 11 amino acids. Germline lookup yields CDR1 SQVTM and CDR2 ANQGSEA. V lost 4 bases to trimming and J lost 5 bases, with 8 bases between them. The DNA for the CDR3 is TGCAGCGTTGTCCCCGGGACTGAAGCTTTCTTT. As protein: CSVVPGTEAFF.

This clonotype has at least ten counts. For the CDR3, the DNA is TGTGCCAGCAGTTACTCGATCCGATCACCACAGATCTATGAGCAGTTCTTC. Residues: CASSYSIRSPQIYEQFF. The J gene is TRBJ2-1, the V gene TRBV6-5; D unclear. This CDR3 comprises 17 residues. V was shortened by 0 bases and J by 8 bases, with 20 bases between the two germline ends. CDR1 is MNHEY and CDR2 is SVGAGI in the germline V gene.

J is TRBJ2-5 and V is TRBV2; no clear D. The CDR3 is 15 residues long. V was pared by 5 bases and J by 5 bases, with 18 bases between. Germline CDR1 reads SNHLY; CDR2 reads FYNNEI. The CDR3 loop is CASSWSNPLGETQYF. DNA for the CDR3: TGTGCCAGCAGTTGGTCGAACCCCCTAGGGGAGACCCAGTACTTC.

This chain links TRBV4-2 with TRBJ1-4, with D tentatively TRBD1 (6 bases). The V end was cut by 4 bases, the J end by 2 bases, with 17 bases between. Per the germline V gene, CDR1 is LGHNA and CDR2 is YNFKEQ. This CDR3 has 17 amino acids. In DNA, the CDR3 is TGTGCCAGCAGCCGAAGGGGCGGGCAGGGGACTAATGAAAAACTGTTTTTT. The encoded protein is CASSRRGGQGTNEKLFF.

This clonotype was observed a handful of times. The chain uses TRBV7-2 and TRBJ2-3; D gene unclear. Germline CDR1 and CDR2: SGHTA and FQGNSA. The V end lost 3 bases, the J end lost 0 bases, and 10 bases lay between the germline ends. The CDR3 runs to 15 residues. The CDR3 region is CASSLTYHSTDTQYF. CDR3 DNA: TGTGCCAGCAGCTTGACCTACCATAGCACAGATACGCAGTATTTT.

The chain carries TRBV9 and TRBJ1-1; D unresolved. Germline CDR1 and CDR2: SGDLS and YYNGEE. The CDR3 extends over 13 amino acids. The ends were cut back, 1 base at V and 6 bases at J, with 10 bases in the middle. The CDR3 is CASSVSPNAEAFF. The DNA for the CDR3 is TGTGCCAGCAGCGTAAGTCCCAACGCTGAAGCTTTCTTT.

The genes are TRBV20-1 and TRBJ2-6; D is undetermined. CDR3 size: 14 residues. Trimming pared 6 bases from V and 0 bases from J, leaving 9 bases between. Germline lookup yields CDR1 DFQATT and CDR2 SNEGSKA (reference sequence). CDR3 sequence: CSAGLGSGANVLTF. As DNA, the CDR3 is TGCAGTGCCGGCCTGGGCTCTGGGGCCAACGTCCTGACTTTC.

This clonotype was recorded a few times. The CDR3 loop reads CDRGSTYSNQPQHF. CDR3 bases: TGTGACCGCGGCAGCACCTATAGCAATCAGCCCCAGCATTTT. The chain couples TRBV19 to TRBJ1-5; D gene ambiguous. The CDR3 length is 14 residues. Germline V lookup: CDR1 LNHDA, CDR2 SQIVND (reference sequence).

The chain's CDR3 is CASSLIFETQYF. As DNA, the CDR3 is TGTGCCAGCAGCTTAATATTCGAGACCCAGTACTTC. This sequence joins TRBV11-2 and TRBJ2-7; D is undetermined. Matching the DNA end better, TRBJ2-5 makes the J call doubtful. Germline values: CDR1 SGHAT, CDR2 FQNNGV. CDR3 length: 12 residues.

The V call is TRBV6-6, the J call TRBJ2-7, with D possibly TRBD1 on 5 matching bases. Germline CDR1 and CDR2: MNHNY and SVGAGI (reference sequence). The CDR3 sequence is 14 residues long. The germline V and J ends were trimmed by 6 bases and 7 bases, with 19 bases remaining between them. The CDR3 region has the DNA TGTGCCAGCAGCTTCTTGGGGCCCTACAATGAGCAGTACTTC. Encoded protein: CASSFLGPYNEQYF.

CDR3 loop: CSAKQLAEETQYF. The CDR3 bases are TGCAGTGCTAAACAATTAGCGGAAGAGACCCAGTACTTC. J is TRBJ2-5 and V is TRBV20-1; the D gene is possibly TRBD2 (6 bases). CDR1 is DFQATT, CDR2 SNEGSKA, per germline (reference sequence). The CDR3 spans 13 residues. Trimming removed 4 bases from V and 3 bases from J, with 12 bases in between.

CDR3 DNA: TGTGCCAGCAGCTTAGAGGGGTACGGAGAAGCTTTCTTT. Protein sequence: CASSLEGYGEAFF. The chain carries TRBV7-9 and TRBJ1-1; perhaps TRBD1 as D (5 bases). Germline V gives CDR1 SEHNR, CDR2 FQNEAQ (reference sequence). V was clipped by 1 base and J by 8 bases, with 11 bases between them. The CDR3 loop spans 13 amino acids.

The chain links TRBV20-1 to TRBJ1-2; 7 nucleotides match TRBD1. This CDR3 spans 15 amino acids. The V and J ends lost 1 base and 6 bases, in that order; junction bases with no gene match: 11. Germline assignment: CDR1 DFQATT and CDR2 SNEGSKA (reference sequence). The CDR3 sequence: CSARGGSEGANGYTF. CDR3 DNA: TGCAGTGCTAGAGGAGGTTCGGAGGGGGCGAATGGCTACACCTTC.

The CDR3 DNA reads as TGCAGCGTTGTAGGGGGGACAAGGAACTCCTACGAGCAGTACTTC. Protein: CSVVGGTRNSYEQYF. The rearrangement uses TRBV29-1 and TRBJ2-7; D may match TRBD1 or TRBD2 (6 bases each). V lost 4 bases and J 0 bases, leaving 16 bases between the germline ends. Germline CDR1 is SQVTM and CDR2 is ANQGSEA. The CDR3 has 15 residues.

This chain joins TRBV12-3 or TRBV12-4 and TRBJ2-1, with 8 bases that match TRBD2. Germline trimming cut 2 bases from V and 6 bases from J; bases unmatched to any gene: 3. The CDR3 covers 14 residues. CDR3 DNA: TGTGCCAGCAGTTTACACGGGAGGGCCAATGAGCAGTTCTTC. Its protein product is CASSLHGRANEQFF.

The rearrangement links TRBV5-8 to TRBJ1-4, with D unclear. The V end lost 0 bases, the J end lost 1 base, and 10 bases lay between the germline ends. Germline CDR1 SGHTS, CDR2 YDEGEE. The CDR3 extends over 16 amino acids. CDR3 coding DNA: TGTGCCAGCAGCTTGGGACCAGTCCGAACTAATGAAAAACTGTTTTTT. Protein sequence: CASSLGPVRTNEKLFF.

This chain connects TRBV12-3 or TRBV12-4 to TRBJ2-5; D is possibly TRBD2 (6 bases). This CDR3 comprises 16 residues. V was trimmed by 5 bases and J by 5 bases, leaving 21 bases between them. The CDR3 coding sequence is TGTGCCAGCAGTACCTTTTCAGGGAGGAATGAGGAGACCCAGTACTTC. This encodes CASSTFSGRNEETQYF.